The following is a TCR beta chain sequence with its context. What it recognizes is unknown. This record comes from a study of tumour-infiltrating T cells in Burkitt lymphoma. Looking at the study overall: The Burkitt lymphoma cohort spanned all epidemiological subtypes. Productive clonality predicted overall and progression-free survival. Notes on the study in general: Public clonotypes, several, appeared across numerous Burkitt lymphoma patients.

The V end lost 0 bases, the J end lost 3 bases, and 9 bases lay between the germline ends. The CDR3 sequence is 14 residues long. The V gene's germline CDR1 is SGHRS and CDR2 YFSETQ. Assay used: immunoSEQ multiplex PCR; TCRdb lists only in-frame clones, some missing. Of fewer than 1,500 clones detected, approximately 99% appear once; the ten largest clones hold under 1.5%. This TCR was sampled from a human donor with Burkitt lymphoma. This chain uses TRBV5-1 with TRBJ1-1; D perhaps matches TRBD1 (5 bases). Sequences were obtained from tumor tissue. The DNA for the CDR3 is TGCGCCAGCAGCTTGGGGGGGGGTTACACTGAAGCTTTCTTT. Protein sequence: CASSLGGGYTEAFF.